The source of this T cell receptor beta chain is a study of pediatric ulcerative colitis. Looking at the study overall: Most patients had pancolitis, and two had left-sided colitis. Notes on the study in general: Ulcerative colitis patients shared more blood-rectal clones than controls.

This clone came up once. Its antigen remains unidentified. Unmatched junction bases numbered 15, after V lost 0 bases and J lost 4 bases. CDR1 GTSNPN and CDR2 SVGIG come from the germline V gene (reference sequence). This CDR3 spans 18 amino acids. Up to 500,000 reads were sequenced per sample. Sequencing used immunoSEQ multiplex PCR; TCRdb keeps in-frame clones, though not all of them. The sample has around 64,000 clones, 86% seen once. The chain joins TRBV30 to TRBJ2-3; the match to TRBD2 covers 8 bases. The TCR comes from a boy between 10 and 17 years old with severe ulcerative colitis. Sequencing was done on a sample of blood. Written as DNA, the CDR3 is TGTGCCTGGAGTGTACCGCTGGGAGCGGGAGAATACCCAGATACGCAGTATTTT. Translated, it gives CAWSVPLGAGEYPDTQYF.